This TCR beta chain was identified during a study of cytomegalovirus exposure and HLA in healthy donors. Study-level background: Falling in the Caucasian-associated ancestry cluster were 81% of some 400 genotyped donors.

About this clone: What it binds is unknown.

The PCR was carried out with 60 Vbeta primers and 13 Jbeta primers. Profiling relied on immunoSEQ multiplex PCR, and the TCRdb table lists in-frame clones only, not all of them. The data show over 70,000 clones, with just under 80% seen just once and 2.5% held by the top ten. Study findings and constraints: In a later analysis, specific HLA alleles were associated with 16,000 or so TCR beta sequences at a 0.05 false discovery rate. It was assumed in the presence/absence analyses that sequencing depth was roughly uniform across donors.

Germline V gives CDR1 LNHDA, CDR2 SQIVND (reference sequence). Trimming took 7 bases from V and 12 from J, leaving 16 bases between them. The CDR3 has 11 residues. The specimen was PBMCs. The receptor was derived from a male donor in good health and CMV-seropositive. The chain recombines TRBV19 with TRBJ2-7; D not certain. The CDR3 here is CASTLWAGPYF. In nucleotides, the CDR3 is TGTGCCAGTACCCTTTGGGCTGGGCCGTACTTC. Based on the CDR3 plus reference TRBV19 and TRBJ2-7, the full variable domain is DGGITQSPKYLFRKEGQNVTLSCEQNLNHDAMYWYRQDPGQGLRLIYYSQIVNDFQKGDIAEGYSVSREKKESFPLTVTSAQKNPTAFYLCASTLWAGPYFGPGTRLTVT.